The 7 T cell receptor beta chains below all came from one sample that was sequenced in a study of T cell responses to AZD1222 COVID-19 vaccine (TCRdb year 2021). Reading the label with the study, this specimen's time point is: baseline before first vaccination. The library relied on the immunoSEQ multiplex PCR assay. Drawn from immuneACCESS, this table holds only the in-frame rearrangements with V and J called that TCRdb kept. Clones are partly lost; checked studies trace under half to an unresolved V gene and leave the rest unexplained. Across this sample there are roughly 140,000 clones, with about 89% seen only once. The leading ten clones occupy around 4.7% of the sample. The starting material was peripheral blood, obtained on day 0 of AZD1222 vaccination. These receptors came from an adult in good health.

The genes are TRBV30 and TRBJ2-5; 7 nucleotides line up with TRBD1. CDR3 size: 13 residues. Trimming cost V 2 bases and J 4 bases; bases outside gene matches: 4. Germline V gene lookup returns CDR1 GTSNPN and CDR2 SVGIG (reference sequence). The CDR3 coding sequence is TGTGCCTGGAGTCGGACAGGACCAGAGACCCAGTACTTC. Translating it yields CAWSRTGPETQYF.

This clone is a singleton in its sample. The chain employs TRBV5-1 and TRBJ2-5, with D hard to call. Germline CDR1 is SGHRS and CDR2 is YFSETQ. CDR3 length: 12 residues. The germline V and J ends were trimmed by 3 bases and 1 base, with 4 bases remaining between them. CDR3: CASSWSQETQYF. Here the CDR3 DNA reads TGCGCCAGCAGCTGGAGCCAAGAGACCCAGTACTTC.

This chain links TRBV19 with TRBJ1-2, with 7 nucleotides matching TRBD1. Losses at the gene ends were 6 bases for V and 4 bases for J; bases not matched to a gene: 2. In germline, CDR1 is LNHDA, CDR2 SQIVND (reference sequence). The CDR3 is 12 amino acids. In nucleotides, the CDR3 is TGTGCCAGTAGACAGGGGACCTATGGCTACACCTTC. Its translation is CASRQGTYGYTF.

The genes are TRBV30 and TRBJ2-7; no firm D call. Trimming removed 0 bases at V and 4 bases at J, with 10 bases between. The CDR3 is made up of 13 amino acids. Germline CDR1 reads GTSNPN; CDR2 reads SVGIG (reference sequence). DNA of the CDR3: TGTGCCTGGAGTGTAGGGATGTTATACGAGCAGTACTTC. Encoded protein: CAWSVGMLYEQYF. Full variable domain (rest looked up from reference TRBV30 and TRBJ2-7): SQTIHQWPATLVQPVGSPLSLECTVEGTSNPNLYWYRQAAGRGLQLLFYSVGIGQISSEVPQNLSASRPQDRQFILSSKKLLLSDSGFYLCAWSVGMLYEQYFGPGTRLTVT.

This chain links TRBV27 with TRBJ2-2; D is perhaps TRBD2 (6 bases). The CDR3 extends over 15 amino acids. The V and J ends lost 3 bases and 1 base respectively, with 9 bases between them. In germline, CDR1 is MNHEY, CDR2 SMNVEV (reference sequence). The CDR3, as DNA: TGTGCCAGCAGTTTTTACGGGAGGAACACCGGGGAGCTGTTTTTT. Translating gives CASSFYGRNTGELFF.

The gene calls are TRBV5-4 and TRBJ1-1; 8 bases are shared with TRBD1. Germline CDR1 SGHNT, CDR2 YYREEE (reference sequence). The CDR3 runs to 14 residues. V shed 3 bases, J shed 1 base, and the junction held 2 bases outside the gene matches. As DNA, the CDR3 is TGTGCCAGCAGCTCCGGACAGGGGAACACTGAAGCTTTCTTT. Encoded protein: CASSSGQGNTEAFF.

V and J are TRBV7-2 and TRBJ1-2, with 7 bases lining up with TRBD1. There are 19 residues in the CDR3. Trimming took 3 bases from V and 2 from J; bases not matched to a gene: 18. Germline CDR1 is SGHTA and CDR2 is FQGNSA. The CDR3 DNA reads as TGTGCCAGCAGCTTCTACGGACAGGCAACTAGAGACGGAAACTATGGCTACACCTTC. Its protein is CASSFYGQATRDGNYGYTF.